Each of the 26 T cell receptor beta chains below was sequenced from the same sample in a study of T-cell reconstitution after alpha-beta-depleted transplantation in children (dated by TCRdb to 2016 to 2018). Libraries were made using PCR. Sequencer: Illumina HiSeq 2500. TCR libraries were prepared with molecular barcoding, using unique molecular identifiers to normalize TCRbeta repertoire quantification. In TCRdb, the public reads were trimmed at Q25 with fastp and aligned with MiXCR, with productive beta chains retained. Rows are unified per CDR3 protein, each entry keeping the most common DNA and genes. For this sample the table gives about 600,000 distinct CDR3 sequences, of which over 10% were detected only once. Of the sample, 2.2% is held by the ten largest clones. The treatment or condition label for this specimen denotes: allogeneic hematopoietic cell transplantation with graft depleted of TCRalphabeta T cells and CD19 B cells.

Sample: PBMCs, mostly from graft donor cells, taken 360 days after TCRalphabeta/CD19-depleted stem cell transplant. Receptor source: a male patient aged 10 to 17 who had a stem cell transplant for acute myeloid leukemia, so the T cells may come from the graft donor.

This clonotype was detected many times. J is TRBJ2-7 and V is TRBV21-1; the table assigns TRBD1, which was not confirmed against the DNA. TRBV21-1 is given as a pseudogene. The CDR3 loop spans 10 amino acids. The CDR3 DNA reads TGTGCCAGCACAGGGGGCGAGCAGTACTTC. Translating gives CASTGGEQYF.

This clonotype was picked up many times. J is TRBJ2-5 and V is TRBV28; maybe TRBD2 (6 bases). Germline V gene sequence: CDR1 MDHEN, CDR2 SYDVKM. This CDR3 contains 16 residues. V dropped 1 base and J dropped 5 bases, with 17 bases sitting between them. The CDR3 here is CASSLSGSVSYETQYF. The DNA for the CDR3 is TGTGCCAGCAGTTTATCCGGGAGTGTGTCCTATGAGACCCAGTACTTC.

This chain links TRBV6-1 with TRBJ2-7; the match to TRBD2 covers 9 bases. Trimming cost V 7 bases and J 3 bases; bases outside gene matches: 22. Germline V CDR1 and CDR2: MNHNS, SASEGT. The CDR3 runs to 19 residues. CDR3 amino acids: CASTTGREGSLVLVYEQYF. In DNA, the CDR3 is TGTGCCAGCACCACGGGGCGGGAGGGCTCCTTAGTTCTCGTCTACGAGCAGTACTTC.

This clonotype has at least ten counts. This rearrangement joins TRBV7-9 to TRBJ1-1; D may be TRBD1 (5 bases). Per germline, CDR1 SEHNR and CDR2 FQNEAQ (reference sequence). The CDR3 covers 12 residues. Trimming shortened V by 1 base and J by 8 bases, and 8 bases separated the two germline ends. The CDR3 DNA follows: TGTGCCAGCAGCTTAGTGTGGGGCGAAGCTTTCTTT. It codes for CASSLVWGEAFF.

This clonotype came up a few times. The gene calls are TRBV4-3 and TRBJ2-3, with 11 bases lining up with TRBD2. The length of the CDR3 is 17 residues. The trim removed 1 base at V and 2 bases at J, leaving 5 bases unmatched. Per germline, CDR1 LGHNA and CDR2 YSLEER. The CDR3 DNA follows: TGCGCCAGCAGCCAAGGCCGACTAGCGGGGTCCACAGATACGCAGTATTTT. Encoded protein: CASSQGRLAGSTDTQYF.

The V gene is TRBV4-2, the J gene TRBJ2-5; D not resolved. The CDR3 is made up of 14 amino acids. The V gene lost 0 bases and the J gene lost 0 bases, with 5 bases spanning the gap. CDR1 is LGHNA and CDR2 is YNFKEQ in the germline V gene. The CDR3 DNA sequence: TGTGCCAGCAGCCAAGACCGAAACCAAGAGACCCAGTACTTC. Amino acid sequence: CASSQDRNQETQYF.

Remarks on this clonotype: Possible read error: a much larger clone is one base away. This chain joins TRBV4-3 and TRBJ2-7; TRBD2 aligns across 8 bases. The CDR3 runs 17 residues. The germline gives CDR1 LGHNA, CDR2 YSLEER. Here the CDR3 DNA reads TGCGCCAACAGCCTCATCCTCGGGAGGGGAGCGGGCTACGAGCAGTACTTC. Its translation: CANSLILGRGAGYEQYF.

There are many counts of this clonotype. V and J are TRBV29-1 and TRBJ1-1; TRBD1 aligns across 12 bases. Germline V gives CDR1 SQVTM, CDR2 ANQGSEA. The V and J ends lost 7 bases and 1 base, in that order; junction bases with no gene match: 7. The CDR3 consists of 15 residues. CDR3 sequence (DNA): TGCAGCGCCAGAGGGGGACAGGGGGCGAACACTGAAGCTTTCTTT. Its translation: CSARGGQGANTEAFF.

This rearrangement joins TRBV2 to TRBJ2-7, with TRBD1 identical over 9 bases. With 6 bases clipped from V and 2 bases from J, the junction kept 14 bases outside the gene matches. Germline V gene lookup returns CDR1 SNHLY and CDR2 FYNNEI. The CDR3 has 17 residues. The CDR3 nucleotides are TGTGCCAGCAGGAAACAGGGGGCTCCTTTGGCTACCTACGAGCAGTACTTC. Its protein product is CASRKQGAPLATYEQYF.

A few counts support this clonotype. The J gene is TRBJ2-1, the V gene TRBV12-3 or TRBV12-4; 13 bases match TRBD2. This CDR3 is 16 amino acids long. Trimming removed 7 bases from V and 0 bases from J; junction bases left unmatched: 3. CDR3 nucleotide sequence: TGTGCCAGCACTCGGACTAGCGGGAGCTCCTACAATGAGCAGTTCTTC. Encoded protein: CASTRTSGSSYNEQFF.

This chain uses TRBV18 with TRBJ2-7; tentatively, D is TRBD1 or TRBD2 (5 bases each). This CDR3 is built from 17 residues. The ends were cut back, 1 base at V and 2 bases at J, with 18 bases in the middle. CDR1 and CDR2 from the germline V gene are KGHSH and LQKENI. This CDR3 reads CASSPQGRSISTYEQYF. As DNA, the CDR3 is TGTGCCAGCTCACCACAGGGACGCAGTATCTCTACCTACGAGCAGTACTTC.

This clonotype was seen many times. The V gene is TRBV12-1, the J gene TRBJ2-1. TRBV12-1 is a pseudogene. The CDR3 runs to 12 residues. CDR3 sequence: CASSLGEGEQFF. CDR3 nucleotide sequence: TGTGCCAGCAGCTTAGGCGAAGGTGAGCAGTTCTTC.

The chain carries TRBV7-1 and TRBJ2-2; TRBD1 might be the D (6 bases). TRBV7-1 is assigned to the ORF class and has an uncertain function. The CDR3 extends over 14 amino acids. The V and J ends lost 3 bases and 7 bases respectively, with 12 bases between them. CDR3 region: CASSSGPRGGELFF. The CDR3, as DNA: TGTGCCAGCAGCTCGGGGCCCAGGGGCGGGGAGCTGTTTTTT.

The rearrangement links TRBV27 to TRBJ2-3, with TRBD2 matching over 10 bases. This CDR3 spans 18 amino acids. From germline, CDR1 is MNHEY and CDR2 SMNVEV (reference sequence). J gave up 3 bases and V 1 base, and 10 bases lay outside the gene matches. The CDR3 DNA reads TGTGCCAGCAGTTTATTGCCTCCTTCTAGCGGGGGAACAGATACGCAGTATTTT. Protein: CASSLLPPSSGGTDTQYF.

This clonotype occurred a few times. The gene calls are TRBV13 and TRBJ2-7, with 7 nucleotides matching TRBD1. Germline CDR1 and CDR2: PRHDT and FYEKMQ (reference sequence). The CDR3 covers 19 residues. The trim removed 5 bases at V and 5 bases at J, leaving 24 bases unmatched. The CDR3 DNA is TGTGCCAGCAGCATCAGGACAGGAGAGCTTAGAAGCCGGGCGAACGAGCAGTACTTC. Translating gives CASSIRTGELRSRANEQYF.

This chain uses TRBV14 with TRBJ2-1; 11 nucleotides match TRBD2. Germline V gives CDR1 SGHDN, CDR2 FVKESK. Trimming took 4 bases from V and 0 from J; bases not matched to a gene: 14. CDR3 length: 20 residues. CDR3 bases: TGTGCCAGCAGCCCGATAGGTACTAGCGGGGGTCTAAGCTCCTACAATGAGCAGTTCTTC. Encoded protein: CASSPIGTSGGLSSYNEQFF.

This clonotype was counted many times. The chain is built from TRBV5-1 and TRBJ2-3; tentative D call: TRBD2 (6 bases). The CDR3 totals 14 residues. V was shortened by 6 bases and J by 4 bases, with 15 bases between the two germline ends. In germline, CDR1 is SGHRS, CDR2 YFSETQ. This chain's CDR3 is CASKGGGNSDTQYF. CDR3 sequence (DNA): TGCGCCAGCAAAGGCGGCGGGAACTCAGATACGCAGTATTTT. The variable domain in full, with the rest retrieved from reference TRBV5-1 and TRBJ2-3, is KAGVTQTPRYLIKTRGQQVTLSCSPISGHRSVSWYQQTPGQGLQFLFEYFSETQRNKGNFPGRFSGRQFSNSRSEMNVSTLELGDSALYLCASKGGGNSDTQYFGPGTRLTVL.

This clonotype came up a few times. The chain combines TRBV7-7 with TRBJ2-7, with 11 bases matching TRBD2. This CDR3 contains 19 residues. The germline CDR1 and CDR2 sequences are SSHAT and FNYEAQ (reference sequence). CDR3 nucleotides: TGTGCTAGCTCCCCCCGACTAGCGGGACCAAACACCCTGTTCTACGAGCAGTACTTC. Amino acid sequence: CASSPRLAGPNTLFYEQYF. The full variable domain, with the rest looked up from reference TRBV7-7 and TRBJ2-7, is GAGVSQSPRYKVTKRGQDVTLRCDPISSHATLYWYQQALGQGPEFLTYFNYEAQPDKSGLPSDRFSAERPEGSISTLTIQRTEQRDSAMYRCASSPRLAGPNTLFYEQYFGPGTRLTVT.

This clonotype was recorded a few times. This chain links TRBV29-1 with TRBJ2-2; D may be TRBD1 or TRBD2 (5 bases each). The CDR3 runs 17 residues. Trimming took 0 bases from V and 3 from J, leaving 17 bases between them. Germline CDR1 and CDR2: SQVTM and ANQGSEA. The DNA for the CDR3 is TGCAGCGTTGAAGATCTGGGCGAGGGGCGCGACACCGGGGAGCTGTTTTTT. Translating gives CSVEDLGEGRDTGELFF.

This clonotype was detected a few times. CDR3 loop: CASSLIGQVSNQPQHF. The CDR3, as DNA: TGTGCCAGCAGTTTGATCGGACAGGTTAGCAATCAGCCCCAGCATTTT. The chain is built from TRBV6-5 and TRBJ1-5; TRBD1 matches at 7 bases. This CDR3 comprises 16 residues. With 4 bases clipped from V and 0 bases from J, the junction kept 6 bases outside the gene matches. Per the germline V gene, CDR1 is MNHEY and CDR2 is SVGAGI.

The chain couples TRBV20-1 to TRBJ2-5, with a possible D match to TRBD1 (5 bases). The CDR3 consists of 13 residues. Trimming shortened V by 3 bases and J by 2 bases, and 10 bases separated the two germline ends. CDR1 and CDR2 from the germline V gene are DFQATT and SNEGSKA (reference sequence). In nucleotides, the CDR3 is TGCAGTGCTAGTTCCAGGGCACAAGAGACCCAGTACTTC. Translating it yields CSASSRAQETQYF.

The gene calls are TRBV20-1 and TRBJ1-1; unclear D gene. This CDR3 is built from 15 residues. Per germline, CDR1 DFQATT and CDR2 SNEGSKA (reference sequence). The germline V and J ends were trimmed by 6 bases and 8 bases, with 25 bases remaining between them. CDR3 nucleotide sequence: TGCAGTGCCCTACAATTTTGGGCCTCATTCACCGAAGCTTTCTTT. Its protein is CSALQFWASFTEAFF.

A few counts support this clonotype. One end of the junction does not line up with germline, which may come from a read error. This sequence joins TRBV7-9 and TRBJ2-5, with D possibly being TRBD1 (5 bases). The CDR3 runs 14 residues. Germline V CDR1 and CDR2: SEHNR, FQNEAQ (reference sequence). This chain's CDR3 is CASSLASPTEAQYF. The CDR3 DNA reads TGTGCCAGCAGCTTAGCGTCCCCGACAGAGGCCCAGTACTTC.

The chain uses TRBV6-2 or TRBV6-3 and TRBJ2-7; tentatively, D is TRBD1 (5 bases). V dropped 2 bases and J dropped 5 bases, with 19 bases sitting between them. Germline assignment: CDR1 MNHEY and CDR2 SVGEGT. CDR3 size: 16 residues. CDR3 nucleotides: TGTGCCAGCAGTTACCTTTTCCCAGGGATTCGGGACGAGCAGTACTTC. Protein product: CASSYLFPGIRDEQYF.

V is TRBV29-1 and J is TRBJ1-1; D uncertain. This CDR3 has 14 amino acids. Looked up from germline, CDR1 is SQVTM and CDR2 is ANQGSEA. V was shortened by 4 bases and J by 6 bases, with 18 bases between the two germline ends. CDR3 amino acids: CSVGSFRTGAEAFF. The CDR3 nucleotides are TGCAGCGTTGGGTCCTTTCGCACGGGCGCTGAAGCTTTCTTT.

There are a few counts of this clonotype. The chain is built from TRBV29-1 and TRBJ1-4; D not certain. CDR1 and CDR2 (germline): SQVTM, ANQGSEA. The CDR3 totals 13 residues. The V end was cut by 7 bases, the J end by 7 bases, with 16 bases between. The CDR3 sequence: CSGRAASGEKLFF. The CDR3 DNA follows: TGCAGCGGCAGAGCTGCCTCGGGTGAAAAACTGTTTTTT.